This T cell receptor beta chain was identified in a study of shared clonotypes between healthy human individuals. When replicate PCRs were run on sorted subsets, they used 200 to 250 ng DNA, roughly 30,000 T cell genomes. Generated by immunoSEQ multiplex PCR, the TCRdb table keeps only in-frame clones and is missing some. Among under 2,500,000 clones listed, around 95% were seen once. The germline V gene encodes CDR1 LNHDA and CDR2 SQIVND (reference sequence). This CDR3 has 16 amino acids. The V gene end was trimmed by 5 bases and the J gene end by 2 bases; junction bases not matched to a gene: 7. The chain links TRBV19 to TRBJ2-3; 10 nucleotides line up with TRBD1. The receptor was isolated from a man between 18 and 35 years old in good health. Sequenced input: naive CD4+ T cells sorted from blood. Regarding subset: CD45RA+ positively selected. CDR3 nucleotide sequence: TGTGCCAGTAGTCCGCGGGACAGGGGATTCACAGATACGCAGTATTTT. Residues: CASSPRDRGFTDTQYF.